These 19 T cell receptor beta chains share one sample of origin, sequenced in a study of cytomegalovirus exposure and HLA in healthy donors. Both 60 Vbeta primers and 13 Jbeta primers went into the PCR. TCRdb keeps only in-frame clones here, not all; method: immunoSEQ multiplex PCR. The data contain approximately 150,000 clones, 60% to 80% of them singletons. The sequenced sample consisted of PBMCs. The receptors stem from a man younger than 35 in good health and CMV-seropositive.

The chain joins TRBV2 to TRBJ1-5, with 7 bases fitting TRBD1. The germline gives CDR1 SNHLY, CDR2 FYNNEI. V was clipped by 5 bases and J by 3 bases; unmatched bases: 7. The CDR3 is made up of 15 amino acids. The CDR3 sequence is CASSNDRALNQPQHF. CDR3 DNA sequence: TGTGCCAGCAGTAATGACAGGGCACTCAATCAGCCCCAGCATTTT.

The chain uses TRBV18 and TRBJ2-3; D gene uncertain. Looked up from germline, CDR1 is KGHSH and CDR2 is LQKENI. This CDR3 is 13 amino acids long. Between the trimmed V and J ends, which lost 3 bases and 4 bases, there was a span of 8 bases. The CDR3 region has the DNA TGTGCCAGCTCACCCGGTTCCGCAGATACGCAGTATTTT. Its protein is CASSPGSADTQYF.

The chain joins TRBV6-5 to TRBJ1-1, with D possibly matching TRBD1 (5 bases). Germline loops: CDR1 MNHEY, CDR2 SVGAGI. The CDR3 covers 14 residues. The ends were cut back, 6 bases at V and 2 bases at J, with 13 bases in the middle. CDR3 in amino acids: CASRLRDFNTEAFF. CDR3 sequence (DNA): TGTGCCAGCAGACTCCGGGACTTCAACACTGAAGCTTTCTTT.

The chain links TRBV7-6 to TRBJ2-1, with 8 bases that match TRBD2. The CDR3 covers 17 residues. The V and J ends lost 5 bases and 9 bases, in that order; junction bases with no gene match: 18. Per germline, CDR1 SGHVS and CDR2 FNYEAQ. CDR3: CASSQVTYAGGVSEQFF. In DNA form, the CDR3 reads TGTGCCAGCAGCCAAGTTACGTATGCGGGAGGTGTGAGTGAGCAGTTCTTC.

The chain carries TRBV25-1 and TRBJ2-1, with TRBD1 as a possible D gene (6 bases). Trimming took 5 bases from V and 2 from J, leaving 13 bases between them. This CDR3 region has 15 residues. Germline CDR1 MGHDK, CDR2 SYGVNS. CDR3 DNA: TGTGCCAGCAGTTCTTGGGGGCAACCCTACAATGAGCAGTTCTTC. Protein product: CASSSWGQPYNEQFF.

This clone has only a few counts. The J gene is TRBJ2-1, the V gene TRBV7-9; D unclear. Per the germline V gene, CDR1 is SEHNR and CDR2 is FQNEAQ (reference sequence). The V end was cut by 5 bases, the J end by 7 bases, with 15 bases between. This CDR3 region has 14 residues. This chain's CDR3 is CASSPIAVKNEQFF. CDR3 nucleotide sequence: TGTGCCAGCAGCCCCATAGCAGTTAAAAATGAGCAGTTCTTC.

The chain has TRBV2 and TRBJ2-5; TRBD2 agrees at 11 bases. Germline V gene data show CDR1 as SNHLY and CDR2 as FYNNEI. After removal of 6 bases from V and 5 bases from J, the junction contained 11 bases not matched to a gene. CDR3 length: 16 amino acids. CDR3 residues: CASRMTSGDRSETQYF. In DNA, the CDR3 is TGTGCCAGCAGGATGACTAGCGGGGATCGATCGGAGACCCAGTACTTC.

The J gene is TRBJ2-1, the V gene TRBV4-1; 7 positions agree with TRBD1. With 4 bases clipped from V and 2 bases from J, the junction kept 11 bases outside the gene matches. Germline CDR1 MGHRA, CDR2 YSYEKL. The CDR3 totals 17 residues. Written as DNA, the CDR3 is TGCGCCAGCAGCCTTAGGCTAAAGGACAGGACCTACAATGAGCAGTTCTTC. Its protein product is CASSLRLKDRTYNEQFF.

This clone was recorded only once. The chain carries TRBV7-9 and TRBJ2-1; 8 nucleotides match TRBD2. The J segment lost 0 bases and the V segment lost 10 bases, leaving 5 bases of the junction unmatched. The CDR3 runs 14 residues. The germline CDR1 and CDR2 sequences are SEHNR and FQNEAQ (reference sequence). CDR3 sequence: CATDGLASYNEQFF. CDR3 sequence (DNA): TGTGCCACCGACGGACTAGCCTCCTACAATGAGCAGTTCTTC. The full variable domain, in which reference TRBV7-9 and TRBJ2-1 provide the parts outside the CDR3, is DTGVSQNPRHKITKRGQNVTFRCDPISEHNRLYWYRQTLGQGPEFLTYFQNEAQLEKSRLLSDRFSAERPKGSFSTLEIQRTEQGDSAMYLCATDGLASYNEQFFGPGTRLTVL.

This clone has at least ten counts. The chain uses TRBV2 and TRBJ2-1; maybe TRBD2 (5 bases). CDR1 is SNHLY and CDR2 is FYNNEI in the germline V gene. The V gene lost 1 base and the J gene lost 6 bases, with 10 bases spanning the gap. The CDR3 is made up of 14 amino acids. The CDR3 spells CASSEGRAVNEQFF. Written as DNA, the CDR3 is TGTGCCAGCAGTGAAGGGCGGGCGGTCAATGAGCAGTTCTTC.

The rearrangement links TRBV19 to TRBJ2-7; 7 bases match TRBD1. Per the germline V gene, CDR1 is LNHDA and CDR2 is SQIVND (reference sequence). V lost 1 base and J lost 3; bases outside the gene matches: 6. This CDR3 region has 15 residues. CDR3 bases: TGTGCCAGTAGTATAGCTACAGGGGCCGACTACGAGCAGTACTTC. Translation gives CASSIATGADYEQYF.

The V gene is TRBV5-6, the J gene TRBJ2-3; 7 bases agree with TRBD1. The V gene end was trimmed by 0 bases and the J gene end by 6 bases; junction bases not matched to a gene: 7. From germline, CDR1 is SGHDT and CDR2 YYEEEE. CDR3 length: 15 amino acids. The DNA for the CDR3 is TGTGCCAGCAGCTTGGACCGGACAGGCTTCGATACGCAGTATTTT. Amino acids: CASSLDRTGFDTQYF.

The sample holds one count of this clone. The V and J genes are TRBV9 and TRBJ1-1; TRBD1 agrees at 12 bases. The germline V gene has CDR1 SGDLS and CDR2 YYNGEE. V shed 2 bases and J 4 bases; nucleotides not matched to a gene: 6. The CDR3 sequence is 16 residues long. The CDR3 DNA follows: TGTGCCAGCAGCGTCGGGACAGGGGGCATGGGCACTGAAGCTTTCTTT. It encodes CASSVGTGGMGTEAFF.

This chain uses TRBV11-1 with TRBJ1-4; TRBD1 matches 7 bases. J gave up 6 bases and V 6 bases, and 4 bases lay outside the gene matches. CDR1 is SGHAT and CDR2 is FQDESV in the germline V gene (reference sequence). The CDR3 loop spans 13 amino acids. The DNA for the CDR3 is TGTGCCAGCAGGGACAGGTCGGATGAAAAACTGTTTTTT. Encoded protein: CASRDRSDEKLFF.

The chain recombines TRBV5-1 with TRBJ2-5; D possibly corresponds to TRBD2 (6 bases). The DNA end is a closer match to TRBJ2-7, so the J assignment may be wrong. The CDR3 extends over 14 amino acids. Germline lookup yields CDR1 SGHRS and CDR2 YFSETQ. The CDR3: CASSLENGRYEQYF. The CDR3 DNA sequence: TGCGCCAGCAGCTTGGAGAACGGGAGATACGAGCAGTACTTC.

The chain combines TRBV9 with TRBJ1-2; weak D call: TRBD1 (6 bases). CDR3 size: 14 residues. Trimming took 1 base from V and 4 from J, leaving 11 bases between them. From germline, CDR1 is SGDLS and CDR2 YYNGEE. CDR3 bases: TGTGCCAGCAGCGTATCGGGGGGGCCCTATGGCTACACCTTC. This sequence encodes CASSVSGGPYGYTF.

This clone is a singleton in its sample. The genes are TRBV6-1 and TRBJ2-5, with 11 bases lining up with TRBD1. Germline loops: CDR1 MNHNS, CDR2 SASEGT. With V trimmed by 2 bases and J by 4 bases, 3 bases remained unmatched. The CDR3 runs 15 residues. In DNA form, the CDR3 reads TGTGCCAGCAGTGAACGGACAGGGGGCCCAGAGACCCAGTACTTC. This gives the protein CASSERTGGPETQYF.

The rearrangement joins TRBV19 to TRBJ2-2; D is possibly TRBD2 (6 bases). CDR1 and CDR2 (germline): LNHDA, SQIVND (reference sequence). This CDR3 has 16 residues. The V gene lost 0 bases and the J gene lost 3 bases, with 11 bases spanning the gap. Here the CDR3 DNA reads TGTGCCAGTAGTATAGATCCTAGCGCCGACACCGGGGAGCTGTTTTTT. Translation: CASSIDPSADTGELFF.

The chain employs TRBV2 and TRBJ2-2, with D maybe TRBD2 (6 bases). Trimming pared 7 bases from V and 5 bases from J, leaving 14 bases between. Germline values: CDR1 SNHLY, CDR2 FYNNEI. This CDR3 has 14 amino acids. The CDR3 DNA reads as TGTGCCAGCAACTTAGCGGTAGGGACCGGGGAGCTGTTTTTT. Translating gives CASNLAVGTGELFF.